The clone carrying this TCR beta chain has ten or more counts. The data belong to a study of T cells in Graves' hyperthyroidism and ophthalmopathy. The source material, RNA transcripts, was used to amplify TCR beta CDR3 regions. Using the HTBI primer set, a first-round RT-PCR was run on the TCR CDR3. TCRdb independently ran MiXCR on the multiplex PCR reads; one entry per CDR3 protein. The data contain hundreds of thousands of distinct CDR3 sequences, roughly 14% of them singletons. The V and J ends lost 0 bases and 2 bases respectively, with 14 bases between them. CDR1 and CDR2 (germline): SGHRS, YFSETQ. The CDR3 is 17 residues long.

This sequence joins TRBV5-1 and TRBJ2-2, with D perhaps matching TRBD2 (5 bases). This clonotype was sampled from a woman aged 40 to 55 with Graves' ophthalmopathy. Sequencing was carried out using blood. CDR3 nucleotides: TGCGCCAGCAGCTTGGAGGGTAGCGCCCTTAACACCGGGGAGCTGTTTTTT. This translates into CASSLEGSALNTGELFF.